This entry concerns a single T cell receptor (beta chain). No antigen is known for it. Assay used: immunoSEQ multiplex PCR; TCRdb lists only in-frame clones, some missing. Counted here are 43,000 or so clones, roughly nine tenths occurring once; the ten biggest clones make up over 5%. The data originate from a study of cytomegalovirus exposure and HLA in healthy donors. Study details: The roughly 120 validation repertoires used the same platform as the approximately 700 first-cohort repertoires, a later analysis reported.

Whole-study results and caveats: In vitro assays verified that a few CMV-associated chains recognized CMV antigens specifically. The tendency of first-cohort TCR clusters to co-occur in the roughly 120 validation repertoires was the finding of a later analysis.

Germline CDR1 is MNHEY and CDR2 is SVGAGI. CDR3 length: 13 residues. V shed 4 bases and J shed 5 bases, with 12 bases lying between them. The chain couples TRBV6-5 to TRBJ2-7; D gene unclear. Sequencing used PBMCs. The sequence was collected from a man aged 18 to 29 in good health and CMV-seronegative. This chain's CDR3 is CASSSLFEDEQYF. The CDR3 DNA reads TGTGCCAGCAGTTCGCTATTCGAAGACGAGCAGTACTTC.